The TCR beta chain under discussion was sequenced for a study of T cell repertoires in cytomegalovirus infection. Study context: HLA-C-restricted CMV epitopes, recently identified, and well-studied HLA-B-restricted ones were used by the study. From public TCR beta signatures came an indication of both CMV infection and matching HLA type.

The CDR3 has 16 residues. Germline V CDR1 and CDR2: MNHNS, SASEGT. This clonotype was observed once. Its antigen is unidentified. A much larger clonotype is one base distant, so this may be a read error. TCRdb re-called the reads with MiXCR, one entry per CDR3 protein. This table holds about 830,000 distinct CDR3 sequences, 30% to 35% found once. The chain is built from TRBV6-1 and TRBJ1-2, with D perhaps matching TRBD1 (6 bases). The sequenced sample was cultured CD8+ T cells from PBMCs, obtained from culture after CMV antigen stimulation. The clonotype was recovered from a human donor in good health (CMV status not recorded). Some clones in this sample may be carry-over from other donors' samples. The CDR3 DNA sequence: TGTGCCAGCAGTCTACGACAGGAGAACGCTAACTATTGCTACACCTTC. Encoded protein: CASSLRQENANYCYTF.